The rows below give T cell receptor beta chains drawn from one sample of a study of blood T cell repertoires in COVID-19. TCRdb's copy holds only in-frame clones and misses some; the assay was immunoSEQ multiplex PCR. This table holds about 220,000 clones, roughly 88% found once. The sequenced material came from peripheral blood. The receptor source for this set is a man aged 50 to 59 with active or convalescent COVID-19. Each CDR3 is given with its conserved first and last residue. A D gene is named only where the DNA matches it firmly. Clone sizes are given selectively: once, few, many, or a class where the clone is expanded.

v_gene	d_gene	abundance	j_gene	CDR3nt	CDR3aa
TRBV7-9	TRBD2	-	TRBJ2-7	TGTGCCAGCAGAGACGCCGGGACTAGCGACTACGAGCAGTACTTC	CASRDAGTSDYEQYF
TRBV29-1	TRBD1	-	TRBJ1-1	TGCAGCGCCGAGGGGACAGGGACGATCACTGAAGCTTTCTTT	CSAEGTGTITEAFF
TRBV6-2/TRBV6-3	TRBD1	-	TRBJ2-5	TGTGCCAGCAGTACAGGGACAGGGAAAGAGACCCAGTACTTC	CASSTGTGKETQYF
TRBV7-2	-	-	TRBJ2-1	TGTGCCAGCAGCTTAGTAGGGGGCAATGAGCAGTTCTTC	CASSLVGGNEQFF
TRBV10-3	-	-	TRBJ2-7	TGTGCCATCAGTGAGGTGGGAGGGGGTTCTTACGAGCAGTACTTC	CAISEVGGGSYEQYF
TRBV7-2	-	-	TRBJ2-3	TGTGCCAGCAACTTTATGACCTCTAGTTCGAATACGCAGTATTTT	CASNFMTSSSNTQYF
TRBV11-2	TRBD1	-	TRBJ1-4	TGTGCCAGCAGCCGACAGGGGGCAACTAATGAAAAACTGTTTTTT	CASSRQGATNEKLFF
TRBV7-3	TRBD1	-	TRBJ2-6	TGTGCCAGCAGCTTAAAGGGACAGAGTGGCTCTGGGGCCAACGTCCTGACTTTC	CASSLKGQSGSGANVLTF
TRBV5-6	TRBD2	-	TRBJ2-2	TGTGCCAGCAGACCCCAGCTCGCGGGGGTGATGTTTTTT	CASRPQLAGVMFF
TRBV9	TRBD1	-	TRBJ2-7	TGTGCCAGCAGCCCTGGGACAGCCGAGCAGTACTTC	CASSPGTAEQYF
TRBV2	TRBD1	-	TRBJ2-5	TGTGCCAGCAGTCGGGACAGGTCCCAAGAGACCCAGTACTTC	CASSRDRSQETQYF
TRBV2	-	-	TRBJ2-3	TGTGCCAGCAGTCGTAGCTCGGCCACAGATACGCAGTATTTT	CASSRSSATDTQYF
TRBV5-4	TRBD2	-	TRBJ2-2	TGTGCCAGCAGTTTCGGACTAGCGGGAGTGAACGGGGAGCTGTTTTTT	CASSFGLAGVNGELFF
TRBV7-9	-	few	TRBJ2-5	TGTGCCAGCAGCTTAGGTGGAGGGTTCGAGACCCAGTACTTC	CASSLGGGFETQYF
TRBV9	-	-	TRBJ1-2	TGTGCCAGCAGCGTGCAGGGGTCCTATGGCTACACCTTC	CASSVQGSYGYTF
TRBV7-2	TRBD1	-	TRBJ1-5	TGTGCCAGCAGCTCGGACAGGGGGGGTCAGCCCCAGCATTTT	CASSSDRGGQPQHF
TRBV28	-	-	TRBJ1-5	TGTGCCAGCAAGATTGGGGGGGCAAATCAGCCCCAGCATTTT	CASKIGGANQPQHF
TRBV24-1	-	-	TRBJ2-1	TGTGCCACCACAGACTACAATGAGCAGTTCTTC	CATTDYNEQFF
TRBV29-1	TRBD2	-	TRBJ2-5	TGCAGCATGAGCCGCGGGAGGGCTGGGGAGACCCAGTACTTC	CSMSRGRAGETQYF
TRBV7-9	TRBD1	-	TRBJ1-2	TGTGCCAGCAGGGACAGGGTCGAGGGGAACTATGGCTACACCTTC	CASRDRVEGNYGYTF
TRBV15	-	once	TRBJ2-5	TGTGCCACCAGCAGAGATCTGAGGGAAGAGACCCAGTACTTC	CATSRDLREETQYF
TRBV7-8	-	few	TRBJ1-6	TGTGCCAGCAGCCTCCACGGACAGCCTGGGAATTCACCCCTCCACTTT	CASSLHGQPGNSPLHF
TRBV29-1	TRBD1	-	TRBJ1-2	TGCAGCACCCAAAGGGACAGGGGAGCCTATGGCTACACCTTC	CSTQRDRGAYGYTF
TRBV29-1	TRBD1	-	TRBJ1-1	TGCAGCGTTGAAGAGGGGGCAGGGGGCATAGAGAACACTGAAGCTTTCTTT	CSVEEGAGGIENTEAFF
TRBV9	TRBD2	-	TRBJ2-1	TGTGCCAGCAGCGCCCGCGGGACTAGCCTCTACAATGAGCAGTTCTTC	CASSARGTSLYNEQFF
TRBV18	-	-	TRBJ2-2	TGTGCCAGCTCAGGGGGGATCAACACCGGGGAGCTGTTTTTT	CASSGGINTGELFF
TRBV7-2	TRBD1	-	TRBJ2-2	TGTGCCAGCAGCCCCCTATGGGGACAGGGGGCGGGAAGAGGGGAGCTGTTTTTT	CASSPLWGQGAGRGELFF
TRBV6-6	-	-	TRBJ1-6	TGTGCCAGCAGTTTGGACTTCCGCCCGGGTTCACCCCTCCACTTT	CASSLDFRPGSPLHF
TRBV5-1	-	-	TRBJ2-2	TGCGCCAGCAGCCCGGAGGACCTTAGGAACACCGGGGAGCTGTTTTTT	CASSPEDLRNTGELFF
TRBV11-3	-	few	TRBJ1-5	TGTGCCAGCAGCTTAGTCACGTGGGGAGATCAGCCCCAGCATTTT	CASSLVTWGDQPQHF
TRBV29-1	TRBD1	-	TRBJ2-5	TGCAGCGTCAAGGGACAGGAGCAAGAGACCCAGTACTTC	CSVKGQEQETQYF
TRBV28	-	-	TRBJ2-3	TGTGCCAGCAGTTCCGCGGAGAGCACAGATACGCAGTATTTT	CASSSAESTDTQYF
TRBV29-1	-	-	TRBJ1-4	TGCAGCGTAGCGATCGACAGGAATAATGAAAAACTGTTTTTT	CSVAIDRNNEKLFF
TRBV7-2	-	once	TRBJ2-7	TGTGCCAGCAGCCCCAGCCCCGGGGCCTACGAGCAGTACTTC	CASSPSPGAYEQYF
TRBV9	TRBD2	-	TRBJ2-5	TGTGCCAGCAGCAAGCGGGGGGCTGCGGAGACCCAGTACTTC	CASSKRGAAETQYF
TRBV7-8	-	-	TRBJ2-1	TGTGCCAGCAGCTATGGGGAGAGGAGATCCTACAATGAGCAGTTCTTC	CASSYGERRSYNEQFF
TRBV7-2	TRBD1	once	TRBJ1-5	TGTGCCAGCAGCATAGGGACAGATCAGCCCCAGCATTTT	CASSIGTDQPQHF
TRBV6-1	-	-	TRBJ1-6	TGTGCCAGCAGTGAACAGTATTCACCCCTCCACTTT	CASSEQYSPLHF
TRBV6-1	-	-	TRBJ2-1	TGTGCCAGCAGTGATCTCCTAACCAATGAGCAGTTCTTC	CASSDLLTNEQFF
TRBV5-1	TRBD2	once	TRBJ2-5	TGCGCCAGCAGCTTGTTCCTAGCGGAAGAGACCCAGTACTTC	CASSLFLAEETQYF
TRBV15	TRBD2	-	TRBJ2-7	TGTGCCACCAGCAGAGACCGAACTAGCGGACCCTACGAGCAGTACTTC	CATSRDRTSGPYEQYF
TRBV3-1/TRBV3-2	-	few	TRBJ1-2	TGTGCCAGCAGCCTCTCCGGCCCAGGCCAGGGAGGCTACACCTTC	CASSLSGPGQGGYTF
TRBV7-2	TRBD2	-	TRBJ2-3	TGTGCCAGCAGCTTAACTAGCGGGATCCCAGATACGCAGTATTTT	CASSLTSGIPDTQYF
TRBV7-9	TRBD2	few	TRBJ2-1	TGTGCCAGCAGCCCGAGGCAAGCGGGGGTCTACAATGAGCAGTTCTTC	CASSPRQAGVYNEQFF
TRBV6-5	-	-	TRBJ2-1	TGTGCCAGCCGGGGGAACAATGAGCAGTTCTTC	CASRGNNEQFF
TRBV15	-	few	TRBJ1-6	TGTGCCACCAGCCCTGTTACAGGGACGGGCTCCTATAATTCACCCCTCCACTTT	CATSPVTGTGSYNSPLHF
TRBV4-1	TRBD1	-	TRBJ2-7	TGCGCCAGCAGCCTCGACAGGGGGGACAACGAGCAGTACTTC	CASSLDRGDNEQYF
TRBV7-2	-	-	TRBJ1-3	TGTGCCAGCAGCTTAGCGGGGGGGGCCTGGTCCTCTGGAAACACCATATATTTT	CASSLAGGAWSSGNTIYF
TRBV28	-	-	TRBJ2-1	TGTGCCAGCAGTTTAGCGGCGCTTTCCCCCTACAATGAGCAGTTCTTC	CASSLAALSPYNEQFF
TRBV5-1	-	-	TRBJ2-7	TGCGCCAGCAGCTTGTTCAAAGGGGCGGGGTACGAGCAGTACTTC	CASSLFKGAGYEQYF
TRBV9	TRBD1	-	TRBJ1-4	TGTGCCAGCAGCCCAGGGGGTGCAACTAATGAAAAACTGTTTTTT	CASSPGGATNEKLFF
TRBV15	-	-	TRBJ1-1	TGTGCCACCAGCAGAGAACAAACAACCCACGGGGCTTTCTTT	CATSREQTTHGAFF
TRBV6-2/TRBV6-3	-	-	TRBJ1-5	TGTGCCAGCAGTCTACAGGGTATGAATCAGCCCCAGCATTTT	CASSLQGMNQPQHF
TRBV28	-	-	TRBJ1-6	TGTGCCAGCAGTCCAGGGGTCTCCTATAATTCACCCCTCCACTTT	CASSPGVSYNSPLHF
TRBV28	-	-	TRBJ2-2	TGTGCCAGCAGTACAGGGTTTGGGAACACCGGGGAGCTGTTTTTT	CASSTGFGNTGELFF
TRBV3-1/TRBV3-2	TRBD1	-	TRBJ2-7	TGTGCCAGCAGCCTCAACAGGGGCGAGCAGTACTTC	CASSLNRGEQYF
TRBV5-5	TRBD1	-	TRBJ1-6	TGTGCCAGCAGCTCCGGGACAGCCAGGTCACCCCTCCACTTT	CASSSGTARSPLHF
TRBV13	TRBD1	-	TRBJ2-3	TGTGCCAGCAGCTCCTCCGGGACAGGGGGTACAGATACGCAGTATTTT	CASSSSGTGGTDTQYF
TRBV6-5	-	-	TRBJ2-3	TGTGCCAGCAGTTATTCCGGGGGAGATACGCAGTATTTT	CASSYSGGDTQYF
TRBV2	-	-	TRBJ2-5	TGTGCCAGCAGCCTTGACACCCAAGAGACCCAGTACTTC	CASSLDTQETQYF